This entry is about one T cell receptor beta chain. Its target is not known. The data were produced by immunoSEQ multiplex PCR, yet TCRdb's version contains in-frame clones alone and is incomplete. This table has some 87,000 clones, 90% to 95% appearing once. The data were taken from a study of OX40 agonist ivuxolimab in advanced cancers. Across the whole study: Participants could have had prior anti-PD-1, anti-PD-L1 or anti-CTLA-4 therapy, and about 37% had some. General study results and limits: Relative to CD4+, CD8+ T cells held more expanded clones on average.

The trim removed 7 bases at V and 4 bases at J, leaving 7 bases unmatched. Germline V gives CDR1 SQVTM, CDR2 ANQGSEA. The CDR3 has 13 residues. Autoimmune disease history or systemic immunosuppression led to patients being barred. The sample here was CD4+ or CD8+ T cells sorted from blood, taken in a trial of the OX40 agonist ivuxolimab. The TCR comes from an adult with an advanced solid tumor such as melanoma, head and neck, liver or kidney cancer. The chain combines TRBV29-1 with TRBJ2-1, with 7 nucleotides matching TRBD2. CDR3 protein: CSARQRDYNEQFF. The CDR3, as DNA: TGCAGCGCCCGCCAGCGGGATTACAATGAGCAGTTCTTC.